The 7 T cell receptor beta chains presented below share a single source sample, sequenced in a study of T cells after yellow fever vaccination (dated by TCRdb to about 2019). The library was generated by 5' RACE. The reads were generated on an Illumina HiSeq 2500. The public reads were reprocessed in TCRdb via fastp at Q25 and MiXCR, keeping in-frame beta chains. When rows share a CDR3 protein, they turn into one entry using the most common DNA and genes. The sample has around 350,000 distinct CDR3 sequences on record, roughly 12% of them singletons. Roughly 18% of the sample goes to the ten largest clones. The treatment or condition label of this sample denotes: live attenuated yellow fever vaccine strain. This sample comprised PBMCs, obtained on the day of the first yellow fever vaccination. The receptors shown here come from a man between 18 and 29 years old who received the YFV17D yellow fever vaccine.

This clonotype was picked up a small number of times. The CDR3 DNA follows: TGTGCCAGCAGTTTATCCAGGGGATATGGTGGCTACACCTTC. It encodes CASSLSRGYGGYTF. V gene TRBV12-3 or TRBV12-4 combines with J gene TRBJ1-2; perhaps TRBD1 as D (6 bases). The CDR3 contains 14 residues. Trimming removed 2 bases at V and 7 bases at J, with 14 bases between.

In its sample, this clonotype was seen a few times. The chain is built from TRBV9 and TRBJ2-2, with 8 bases identical to TRBD1. The length of the CDR3 is 17 residues. CDR1 is SGDLS and CDR2 is YYNGEE in the germline V gene. J lost 3 bases, V lost 0 bases, and 7 bases had no gene match. The CDR3 spells CASSVAYDRGYTGELFF. CDR3 bases: TGTGCCAGCAGCGTAGCTTACGACAGGGGTTACACCGGGGAGCTGTTTTTT.

This clonotype was picked up many times. The V gene is TRBV30, the J gene TRBJ2-7, with 7 bases lining up with TRBD2. Trimming took 0 bases from V and 1 from J; bases not matched to a gene: 3. The CDR3 is made up of 14 amino acids. CDR1 and CDR2 (germline): GTSNPN, SVGIG (reference sequence). CDR3 nucleotides: TGTGCCTGGAGTGTCTTAGCGGGTTCCTACGAGCAGTACTTC. Translating gives CAWSVLAGSYEQYF.

In this sample, this clonotype turned up many times. The CDR3 DNA is TGTGCCAGCAGTTCCCTAGCGGGGGCCTACAATGAGCAGTTCTTC. It is translated as CASSSLAGAYNEQFF. This sequence joins TRBV11-2 and TRBJ2-1, with 10 bases identical to TRBD2. The CDR3 loop spans 15 amino acids. The ends lost 6 bases at V and 2 bases at J; junction bases unmatched: 4. Germline CDR1 and CDR2: SGHAT and FQNNGV. Complete variable domain (other parts from reference TRBV11-2 and TRBJ2-1): EAGVAQSPRYKIIEKRQSVAFWCNPISGHATLYWYQQILGQGPKLLIQFQNNGVVDDSQLPKDRFSAERLKGVDSTLKIQPAKLEDSAVYLCASSSLAGAYNEQFFGPGTRLTVL.

This clonotype was recorded a few times. This rearrangement joins TRBV2 to TRBJ1-1, with 8 bases identical to TRBD1. Per the germline V gene, CDR1 is SNHLY and CDR2 is FYNNEI. The CDR3 is 14 residues long. With 6 bases clipped from V and 3 bases from J, the junction kept 6 bases outside the gene matches. CDR3 DNA: TGTGCCAGCAGGGTTGACAGGGGTGACACTGAAGCTTTCTTT. Amino acid sequence: CASRVDRGDTEAFF.

This clonotype was seen ten or more times. CDR3 DNA: TGTGCCATCAGGAATTACCCGACGAGCACAGATACGCAGTATTTT. Translating it yields CAIRNYPTSTDTQYF. This chain connects TRBV10-3 to TRBJ2-3; D not resolved. Trimming cost V 6 bases and J 0 bases, with 13 bases left between them. The CDR3 is 15 amino acids. Per the germline V gene, CDR1 is ENHRY and CDR2 is SYGVKD.

This clonotype appeared a few times. The chain is built from TRBV6-1 and TRBJ1-2, with TRBD1 as a possible D gene (5 bases). V gave up 5 bases and J gave up 5 bases, with 12 bases separating them. The CDR3 is 13 amino acids. In germline, CDR1 is MNHNS, CDR2 SASEGT. Written as DNA, the CDR3 is TGTGCCAGCAGTCCGCACGGGGGGTATGGCTACACCTTC. As protein: CASSPHGGYGYTF.